Each of the 29 T cell receptor beta chains below was sequenced from the same sample in a study of OX40 agonist ivuxolimab in advanced cancers. Assay: immunoSEQ multiplex PCR; the TCRdb copy retains only in-frame clones and omits some. The sample holds about 76,000 clones, 88% seen once. This specimen was CD4+ or CD8+ T cells sorted from blood, taken in a trial of the OX40 agonist ivuxolimab. The receptors come from an adult with an advanced solid tumor such as melanoma, head and neck, liver or kidney cancer.

This sequence joins TRBV28 and TRBJ2-5; 10 nucleotides line up with TRBD2. The CDR3 is 18 residues long. Germline CDR1 reads MDHEN; CDR2 reads SYDVKM. Trimming removed 2 bases from V and 5 bases from J; junction bases left unmatched: 14. The CDR3 loop reads CASSLVRRSGRAGETQYF. Here the CDR3 DNA reads TGTGCCAGCAGTTTAGTGAGGAGGAGCGGGAGGGCGGGGGAGACCCAGTACTTC.

This clone was seen a single time. The chain employs TRBV27 and TRBJ1-4; D remains ambiguous. V lost 8 bases, J lost 3 bases, and 7 bases lay in between. The CDR3 is made up of 12 amino acids. Germline V CDR1 and CDR2: MNHEY, SMNVEV (reference sequence). The CDR3 region is CASGRANEKLFF. The CDR3 DNA follows: TGTGCCAGCGGCCGGGCTAATGAAAAACTGTTTTTT.

This chain uses TRBV28 with TRBJ1-2; 9 positions agree with TRBD1. Germline-derived CDR1 and CDR2 are MDHEN and SYDVKM. The V segment lost 4 bases and the J segment 3 bases; nucleotides outside the gene matches: 3. The CDR3 has 14 residues. This CDR3 reads CASSSTGGDYGYTF. In nucleotides, the CDR3 is TGTGCCAGCAGTTCAACAGGGGGCGACTATGGCTACACCTTC.

Note on this clone: One junction end does not reproduce the germline sequence, and a read error may be involved. CDR3: CASSPQGAATYKQYF. DNA of the CDR3: TGTGCCAGCAGCCCGCAGGGGGCAGCCACCTACAAGCAGTACTTC. This chain uses TRBV7-6 with TRBJ2-7, with 8 positions matching TRBD1. The germline V gene has CDR1 SGHVS and CDR2 FNYEAQ. The CDR3 contains 15 residues.

This clone was observed once. V and J are TRBV7-2 and TRBJ1-5; no clear D. The CDR3 runs to 12 residues. Trimming shortened V by 5 bases and J by 11 bases, and 13 bases separated the two germline ends. Germline CDR1 is SGHTA and CDR2 is FQGNSA. The CDR3, as DNA: TGTGCCAGCAGCCACTCCAACGGAGCCCAGCATTTT. It is translated as CASSHSNGAQHF.

The chain employs TRBV6-5 and TRBJ2-1, with no clear D. Between the trimmed V and J ends, which lost 4 bases and 15 bases, there was a span of 22 bases. CDR1 MNHEY and CDR2 SVGAGI come from the germline V gene. The CDR3 contains 14 residues. CDR3 DNA: TGTGCCAGCAGTTTCCAACCGACCAACCAGCTCTTGTTCTTC. It specifies CASSFQPTNQLLFF.

This chain connects TRBV10-3 to TRBJ2-3; D remains ambiguous. Trimming stripped 0 bases from V and 3 bases from J, with 16 bases between. From germline, CDR1 is ENHRY and CDR2 SYGVKD. This CDR3 is 17 amino acids long. Here the CDR3 DNA reads TGTGCCATCAGTGAGTCCGGCGTAGGTAGCCGGACAGATACGCAGTATTTT. Its translation is CAISESGVGSRTDTQYF.

The chain links TRBV7-2 to TRBJ2-3; 15 bases line up with TRBD2. The J segment lost 2 bases and the V segment lost 0 bases, leaving 15 bases of the junction unmatched. Germline CDR1 SGHTA, CDR2 FQGNSA. The CDR3 spans 22 residues. CDR3 DNA: TGTGCCAGCAGCTTAGCGGGACTAGCGGGAGGCACCCGGGGGTGGTTCACAGATACGCAGTATTTT. This translates into CASSLAGLAGGTRGWFTDTQYF.

V usage is TRBV5-1 and J usage is TRBJ2-3, with D perhaps matching TRBD1 or TRBD2 (6 bases each). The germline V gene has CDR1 SGHRS and CDR2 YFSETQ. V dropped 4 bases and J dropped 4 bases, with 13 bases sitting between them. The length of the CDR3 is 14 residues. CDR3 in DNA: TGCGCCAGCAGCGAAGGGGGGAGCGCAGATACGCAGTATTTT. This sequence encodes CASSEGGSADTQYF.

The chain couples TRBV28 to TRBJ2-7, with TRBD1 matching over 7 bases. Germline V gene sequence: CDR1 MDHEN, CDR2 SYDVKM. The CDR3 loop spans 16 amino acids. Unmatched junction bases numbered 13, after V lost 4 bases and J lost 4 bases. The CDR3 here is CASSSNPPGQTYEQYF. The CDR3 region has the DNA TGTGCCAGCAGTTCCAACCCCCCGGGACAGACATACGAGCAGTACTTC.

The chain links TRBV9 to TRBJ2-3, with TRBD1 matching 9 bases. V lost 0 bases to trimming and J lost 8 bases; unmatched junction nucleotides: 7. CDR1 and CDR2 from the germline V gene are SGDLS and YYNGEE. This CDR3 region has 15 residues. The CDR3 loop is CASSVGGTGYLTQYF. CDR3 in DNA: TGTGCCAGCAGCGTAGGCGGGACAGGGTACCTTACGCAGTATTTT. The full variable domain, completed using reference TRBV9 and TRBJ2-3, is DSGVTQTPKHLITATGQRVTLRCSPRSGDLSVYWYQQSLDQGLQFLIQYYNGEERAKGNILERFSAQQFPDLHSELNLSSLELGDSALYFCASSVGGTGYLTQYFGPGTRLTVL.

The V and J genes are TRBV6-5 and TRBJ2-3; possible D gene TRBD2, 5 bases. From germline, CDR1 is MNHEY and CDR2 SVGAGI. This CDR3 spans 14 amino acids. V was trimmed by 6 bases and J by 0 bases, leaving 10 bases between them. The CDR3 DNA reads as TGTGCCAGCAGCACGGAGGCCAGCACAGATACGCAGTATTTT. Protein: CASSTEASTDTQYF.

V gene TRBV6-5 combines with J gene TRBJ1-1, with a tentative D call TRBD1 (5 bases). CDR1 is MNHEY, CDR2 SVGAGI, per germline. Trimming took off 4 bases at V and 6 bases at J, with 12 bases between the two ends. CDR3 length: 13 amino acids. The CDR3, as DNA: TGTGCCAGCAGTTCCCCAGGGATCGCTGAAGCTTTCTTT. This encodes CASSSPGIAEAFF.

The chain couples TRBV19 to TRBJ2-7; 7 positions match TRBD1. Losses at the gene ends were 5 bases for V and 0 bases for J; bases not matched to a gene: 10. The germline V gene encodes CDR1 LNHDA and CDR2 SQIVND (reference sequence). The CDR3 extends over 16 amino acids. Here the CDR3 DNA reads TGTGCCAGTAGTCCGAGGGGCTCAGGGGGCTCCTACGAGCAGTACTTC. It codes for CASSPRGSGGSYEQYF.

This chain connects TRBV11-2 to TRBJ2-7; possibly TRBD1 for D (6 bases). Germline CDR1 is SGHAT and CDR2 is FQNNGV. V lost 6 bases, J lost 7 bases, and 22 bases lay in between. The CDR3 covers 15 residues. CDR3 residues: CASSYRDTRVREQYF. CDR3 in DNA: TGTGCCAGCAGTTACCGGGACACGAGGGTTAGGGAGCAGTACTTC. The full variable domain, in which reference TRBV11-2 and TRBJ2-7 provide the parts outside the CDR3, is EAGVAQSPRYKIIEKRQSVAFWCNPISGHATLYWYQQILGQGPKLLIQFQNNGVVDDSQLPKDRFSAERLKGVDSTLKIQPAKLEDSAVYLCASSYRDTRVREQYFGPGTRLTVT.

The CDR3 loop reads CASSPGQYNQPQHF. DNA for the CDR3: TGTGCCAGCAGCCCTGGACAGTACAATCAGCCCCAGCATTTT. The rearrangement uses TRBV7-9 and TRBJ1-5; TRBD1 is a possible D gene (6 bases). Trimming pared 5 bases from V and 3 bases from J, leaving 11 bases between. CDR3 length: 14 amino acids. In germline, CDR1 is SEHNR, CDR2 FQNEAQ (reference sequence).

V usage is TRBV7-9 and J usage is TRBJ2-3; D unresolved. CDR1 SEHNR and CDR2 FQNEAQ come from the germline V gene (reference sequence). The CDR3 has 15 residues. Trimming shortened V by 5 bases and J by 0 bases, and 12 bases separated the two germline ends. CDR3 sequence (DNA): TGTGCCAGCAGCCGCCCTCCACCCAGCACAGATACGCAGTATTTT. Protein: CASSRPPPSTDTQYF. The whole variable domain, filled in from reference TRBV7-9 and TRBJ2-3, reads DTGVSQNPRHKITKRGQNVTFRCDPISEHNRLYWYRQTLGQGPEFLTYFQNEAQLEKSRLLSDRFSAERPKGSFSTLEIQRTEQGDSAMYLCASSRPPPSTDTQYFGPGTRLTVL.

The V call is TRBV27, the J call TRBJ2-3; no clear D. Trimming pared 8 bases from V and 9 bases from J, leaving 9 bases between. The CDR3 is 10 residues long. Germline CDR1 MNHEY, CDR2 SMNVEV (reference sequence). CDR3 nucleotide sequence: TGTGCCAGCGGGATCCGCACGCAGTATTTT. The encoded protein is CASGIRTQYF.

This rearrangement joins TRBV6-5 to TRBJ2-3; D ambiguous. Germline CDR1 MNHEY, CDR2 SVGAGI. This CDR3 has 13 amino acids. Trimming cost V 4 bases and J 6 bases, with 11 bases left between them. This CDR3 reads CASSSPPGDTQYF. The CDR3 DNA sequence: TGTGCCAGCAGTTCCCCACCCGGGGATACGCAGTATTTT.

This clone has more than one count but fewer than ten. The chain joins TRBV5-6 to TRBJ1-2; 7 bases map to TRBD1. Germline loops: CDR1 SGHDT, CDR2 YYEEEE. V trimming: 1 base; J trimming: 5 bases; junction bases outside the gene matches: 8. CDR3 length: 15 amino acids. CDR3 region: CASSLSRTGTYGYTF. The CDR3 DNA reads TGTGCCAGCAGCTTGTCCCGGACAGGAACTTATGGCTACACCTTC.

This clone was found once. This rearrangement joins TRBV18 to TRBJ2-2, with 9 bases identical to TRBD1. CDR3 length: 16 residues. The germline V gene has CDR1 KGHSH and CDR2 LQKENI. The J segment lost 3 bases and the V segment lost 0 bases, leaving 2 bases of the junction unmatched. This chain's CDR3 is CASSPPGQGYTGELFF. DNA of the CDR3: TGTGCCAGCTCACCACCGGGACAGGGTTACACCGGGGAGCTGTTTTTT.

Only a few counts were recorded for this clone. The rearrangement uses TRBV5-6 and TRBJ2-7, with D perhaps given as TRBD1 or TRBD2 (5 bases each). Germline CDR1 reads SGHDT; CDR2 reads YYEEEE. Trimming took off 3 bases at V and 10 bases at J, with 14 bases between the two ends. CDR3 length equals 12 residues. In nucleotides, the CDR3 is TGTGCCAGCAGCTCGGGACCCCAGGGACAGTACTTC. Amino acids: CASSSGPQGQYF.

The rearrangement joins TRBV5-4 to TRBJ1-1; D not certain. The CDR3 extends over 15 amino acids. V dropped 0 bases and J dropped 11 bases, with 20 bases sitting between them. The germline CDR1 and CDR2 sequences are SGHNT and YYREEE (reference sequence). Here the CDR3 reads CASSLENQKTLGAFF. The CDR3 DNA follows: TGTGCCAGCAGCTTGGAAAACCAGAAAACCCTCGGGGCTTTCTTT.

This sequence joins TRBV18 and TRBJ2-3; TRBD2 matches 8 bases. V was clipped by 3 bases and J by 3 bases; unmatched bases: 5. This CDR3 contains 15 residues. CDR1 KGHSH and CDR2 LQKENI come from the germline V gene. The CDR3 DNA sequence: TGTGCCAGCTCACCCGGGAGGGCCAGTACAGATACGCAGTATTTT. The encoded protein is CASSPGRASTDTQYF.

In regard to this clone: This CDR3 is also generated by other DNA sequences in the sample. V and J are TRBV5-1 and TRBJ2-7, with 7 nucleotides matching TRBD1. CDR1 and CDR2 from the germline V gene are SGHRS and YFSETQ. V was pared by 2 bases and J by 4 bases, with 0 bases of the junction left unmatched. The CDR3 consists of 12 residues. The CDR3 nucleotides are TGCGCCAGCAGCTTACAGGGGTACGAGCAGTACTTC. It yields the protein CASSLQGYEQYF.

This clone has just one count. This chain connects TRBV18 to TRBJ2-5, with a weak D call TRBD1 (6 bases). CDR3 length equals 15 residues. Trimming stripped 5 bases from V and 0 bases from J, with 13 bases between. Per the germline V gene, CDR1 is KGHSH and CDR2 is LQKENI. CDR3 DNA sequence: TGTGCCAGCTCAACAGATACAGGGAACCAAGAGACCCAGTACTTC. This sequence encodes CASSTDTGNQETQYF.

This rearrangement joins TRBV18 to TRBJ2-5; 7 bases match TRBD1. This CDR3 has 17 amino acids. Germline V CDR1 and CDR2: KGHSH, LQKENI. J gave up 5 bases and V 0 bases, and 12 bases lay outside the gene matches. CDR3 in DNA: TGTGCCAGCTCACCACCGCACGGGCAGGGGGTCTACGAGACCCAGTACTTC. Encoded protein: CASSPPHGQGVYETQYF.

This chain uses TRBV14 with TRBJ2-3; D is ambiguous. V was clipped by 2 bases and J by 7 bases, with 7 bases between them. CDR1 SGHDN and CDR2 FVKESK come from the germline V gene. The CDR3 extends over 12 amino acids. The CDR3 nucleotides read TGTGCCAGCAGCCAATTTAGCCATACGCAGTATTTT. Its protein product is CASSQFSHTQYF. Based on the CDR3 plus reference TRBV14 and TRBJ2-3, the full variable domain is EAGVTQFPSHSVIEKGQTVTLRCDPISGHDNLYWYRRVMGKEIKFLLHFVKESKQDESGMPNNRFLAERTGGTYSTLKVQPAELEDSGVYFCASSQFSHTQYFGPGTRLTVL.

This chain links TRBV4-1 with TRBJ2-7; no clear D gene. V dropped 0 bases and J dropped 2 bases, with 8 bases sitting between them. This CDR3 comprises 14 residues. The germline V gene encodes CDR1 MGHRA and CDR2 YSYEKL. The CDR3 bases are TGCGCCAGCAGCCAAGATTTGGGTGCCTACGAGCAGTACTTC. This gives the protein CASSQDLGAYEQYF.